This T cell receptor beta chain was identified in a study of CD8 T cells in ankylosing spondylitis. Via MiXCR, TCRdb re-called the 5' RACE reads, giving one row per CDR3 protein. The sample records about 200,000 distinct CDR3 sequences, roughly 25% being singletons. This CDR3 region has 14 residues. Germline V gene data show CDR1 as DFQATT and CDR2 as SNEGSKA (reference sequence). Unmatched junction bases numbered 7, after V lost 5 bases and J lost 5 bases. This clonotype was detected ten times or more. Sequencing was carried out using blood, either unsorted or a sorted T cell fraction (not recorded which). This TCR came from a male donor with ankylosing spondylitis or in good health (not recorded which). The J gene is TRBJ2-1, the V gene TRBV20-1; 9 bases map to TRBD2. The CDR3 coding sequence is TGCAGTGCTTTTCGTATAGCGGGAGACAATGAGCAGTTCTTC. Translated: CSAFRIAGDNEQFF.